Listed here is a single T cell receptor (beta chain). Antigen specificity is unknown. Some clones are missing from TCRdb's copy, which holds only in-frame ones; the method was immunoSEQ multiplex PCR. This table holds around 80,000 clones, around 85% found once. V was clipped by 6 bases and J by 3 bases, with 15 bases between them. The CDR3 has 14 amino acids. Germline CDR1 reads MNHEY; CDR2 reads SMNVEV (reference sequence). Second doses at about 4 or about 12 weeks were pooled. The sample originates from a study of T cell responses to AZD1222 COVID-19 vaccine. Findings and caveats of the study: Vaccine-related CD4 TCRs covered spike, predominating at 160-218 and 743-854. White British donors predominated, females outnumbered males, and clonal diversity was possibly underestimated. Close to half of spike-specific TCRs reportedly recognize unmutated variant regions.

The chain employs TRBV27 and TRBJ2-7; D perhaps matches TRBD2 (7 bases). Sequences were derived from peripheral blood, sampled 28 days after the second AZD1222 dose. This sequence was found in an adult who received the AZD1222 COVID-19 vaccine. The CDR3 here is CASRSGGLLYEQYF. CDR3 sequence (DNA): TGTGCCAGCAGGTCGGGGGGCCTTCTCTACGAGCAGTACTTC.